This passage covers 27 T cell receptor delta chains from one sample sequenced in a study of Vδ1+ human thymocytes listed by TCRdb under 2018. This sample was sequenced with an Illumina MiSeq. RNA extraction was performed with the RNeasy mini kit, and reverse transcription was done with Superscript III. To generate the CDR3 amplicons, a multiplex PCR was run using pooled V-gene forward primers together with a constant-region reverse primer that carried Illumina adaptor overhangs. Public reads were reanalyzed in TCRdb with CATT, and rows carrying the same DNA were merged afterwards. Across this sample there are about 55,000 delta-chain clones, with more than 15% seen only once. Jointly, the top ten make up approximately 0.5% of the sample. These receptors are not linked to any known antigen. Overall results and qualifications from the work: The thymic TRG and TRD repertoires appeared highly polyclonal, with Gaussian CDR3 length distributions, in contrast to the oligoclonal repertoires of peripheral blood.

The sequenced sample was Vdelta1+ gamma-delta thymocytes from the thymus. What this sample's cell subset or site label stands for: FACS-sorted CD3+ TCRalphabeta- TCRVdelta1+ TCRVdelta2- thymocytes. These receptors came from a boy younger than two who had congenital heart surgery.

This clone was recorded a few times. The V gene is TRDV1, the J gene TRDJ1; TRDD3 matches 7 bases. The CDR3 is made up of 19 amino acids. The V segment lost 8 bases and the J segment 0 bases; nucleotides outside the gene matches: 21. Germline CDR1 TSWWSYY, CDR2 QGS. As DNA, the CDR3 is TGTGCTCTTTTTGTGTCTCGTACTGGGGCAACCATGAACACCGATAAACTCATCTTT. It codes for CALFVSRTGATMNTDKLIF.

V usage is TRDV1 and J usage is TRDJ1; D ambiguous. The V gene lost 0 bases and the J gene lost 0 bases, with 23 bases spanning the gap. In germline, CDR1 is TSWWSYY, CDR2 QGS. The CDR3 loop spans 20 amino acids. DNA for the CDR3: TGTGCTCTTGGGGAACTATGGTTAAGCCCCTCACTACTCAACACCGATAAACTCATCTTT. Translating it yields CALGELWLSPSLLNTDKLIF.

A few counts support this clone. The rearrangement joins TRDV2 to TRDJ1; 8 bases match TRDD3. The CDR3 is 17 amino acids. CDR1 and CDR2 from the germline V gene are GEAIGNYY and EKD. The junction had 9 bases not matched to a gene; V was cut back by 1 base and J by 0 bases. The CDR3: CACDTATGDIYTDKLIF. CDR3 nucleotides: TGTGCCTGTGACACGGCCACGGGGGATATTTACACCGATAAACTCATCTTT.

This clone has more than one count but fewer than ten. The chain recombines TRDV1 with TRDJ1; a weak D match, TRDD3 (6 bases). CDR1 and CDR2 from the germline V gene are TSWWSYY and QGS. The CDR3 has 21 residues. V dropped 0 bases and J dropped 2 bases, with 28 bases sitting between them. CDR3 sequence (DNA): TGTGCTCTTGGGGAACTCCCTCGCGCGGTCCTATGGGGTGGGGGGACCGATAAACTCATCTTT. As protein: CALGELPRAVLWGGGTDKLIF.

This clone was seen a few times. This chain joins TRDV1 and TRDJ1; unclear D gene. CDR1 TSWWSYY and CDR2 QGS come from the germline V gene. V gave up 0 bases and J gave up 5 bases, with 22 bases separating them. CDR3 length: 18 residues. The CDR3 region is CALGELCGTARNVDKLIF. CDR3 DNA sequence: TGTGCTCTTGGGGAACTATGCGGTACGGCTCGTAACGTGGATAAACTCATCTTT.

This clone has more than one count but fewer than ten. The chain carries TRDV1 and TRDJ1; 13 bases align to TRDD3. Germline V gene sequence: CDR1 TSWWSYY, CDR2 QGS. The CDR3 runs 22 residues. V shed 0 bases and J 7 bases; nucleotides not matched to a gene: 23. CDR3: CALGELFLSTGGYERGGLKLIF. CDR3 nucleotides: TGTGCTCTTGGGGAACTTTTCCTTAGTACTGGGGGATACGAGAGAGGAGGACTTAAACTCATCTTT.

This clone was seen a few times. The chain joins TRDV1 to TRDJ1; D may be TRDD3 (5 bases). The germline V gene encodes CDR1 TSWWSYY and CDR2 QGS. V was clipped by 3 bases and J by 0 bases, with 11 bases between them. The CDR3 is 15 amino acids. The CDR3 spells CALGELIRDTDKLIF. For the CDR3, the DNA is TGTGCTCTTGGGGAGTTAATACGGGACACCGATAAACTCATCTTT.

With respect to this clone: Other DNA variants within this sample encode the same CDR3. This chain connects TRDV1 to TRDJ1; TRDD3 agrees at 7 bases. Germline lookup yields CDR1 TSWWSYY and CDR2 QGS. V dropped 4 bases and J dropped 2; count of bases not matched to a gene: 7. The CDR3 contains 15 residues. The CDR3 is CALGGLGANTDKLIF. The CDR3, as DNA: TGTGCTCTTGGGGGCCTGGGGGCTAATACCGATAAACTCATCTTT.

This clone appeared many times. The chain is built from TRDV2 and TRDJ3; 8 nucleotides agree with TRDD3. V lost 4 bases to trimming and J lost 0 bases; unmatched junction nucleotides: 13. CDR1 GEAIGNYY and CDR2 EKD come from the germline V gene. This CDR3 contains 20 residues. In DNA form, the CDR3 reads TGTGCCTGTGATTTTTGTCGTACTGGGGGTCACTCCTGGGACACCCGACAGATGTTTTTC. Amino acids: CACDFCRTGGHSWDTRQMFF.

The chain uses TRDV1 and TRDJ1, with TRDD3 identical over 12 bases. The junction had 20 bases not matched to a gene; V was cut back by 0 bases and J by 3 bases. CDR1 and CDR2 (germline): TSWWSYY, QGS. This CDR3 is built from 22 residues. CDR3 protein: CALGELGGLPPYWGIPADKLIF. DNA for the CDR3: TGTGCTCTTGGGGAACTAGGGGGTCTTCCTCCGTACTGGGGGATACCGGCCGATAAACTCATCTTT.

This rearrangement joins TRDV1 to TRDJ1; TRDD3 aligns across 13 bases. The CDR3 spans 22 residues. Germline CDR1 and CDR2: TSWWSYY and QGS. The ends lost 1 base at V and 3 bases at J; junction bases unmatched: 20. The CDR3 spells CALGEPHLDVTGGYGFADKLIF. Written as DNA, the CDR3 is TGTGCTCTTGGGGAACCGCATTTAGACGTTACTGGGGGATACGGCTTCGCCGATAAACTCATCTTT.

This clone occurred a few times. V usage is TRDV1 and J usage is TRDJ1; no firm D call. The V gene lost 2 bases and the J gene lost 0 bases, with 16 bases spanning the gap. CDR3 length equals 17 residues. The germline gives CDR1 TSWWSYY, CDR2 QGS. CDR3 coding DNA: TGTGCTCTTGGGGAAGGGCCACTGAGGGCCAACACCGATAAACTCATCTTT. Translating gives CALGEGPLRANTDKLIF.

The gene calls are TRDV1 and TRDJ1, with TRDD3 matching over 12 bases. CDR1 and CDR2 from the germline V gene are TSWWSYY and QGS. This CDR3 has 21 amino acids. Trimming cost V 0 bases and J 1 base; bases outside gene matches: 15. This CDR3 reads CALGELFPLVLGDTSTDKLIF. CDR3 in DNA: TGTGCTCTTGGGGAACTATTCCCCCTAGTACTGGGGGATACTTCCACCGATAAACTCATCTTT.

This clone is termed medium-sized. The chain links TRDV2 to TRDJ1, with TRDD3 matching over 8 bases. Germline assignment: CDR1 GEAIGNYY and CDR2 EKD. CDR3 length equals 16 residues. Germline trimming cut 3 bases from V and 0 bases from J; bases unmatched to any gene: 8. This chain's CDR3 is CACDDVLGGYTDKLIF. DNA of the CDR3: TGTGCCTGTGACGACGTACTGGGGGGATACACCGATAAACTCATCTTT.

This clone appeared a few times. The chain carries TRDV1 and TRDJ1; TRDD3 agrees at 12 bases. The V gene's germline CDR1 is TSWWSYY and CDR2 QGS. The CDR3 is 18 amino acids. J was trimmed by 7 bases and V by 5 bases; bases with no gene match: 17. The CDR3 reads CALGLSGHRTGGYLKLIF. The CDR3 coding sequence is TGTGCTCTTGGGCTGTCGGGCCACCGTACTGGGGGATACCTTAAACTCATCTTT.

This clone was seen a handful of times. The chain recombines TRDV1 with TRDJ1; 12 nucleotides line up with TRDD3. This CDR3 spans 18 amino acids. Germline V gene lookup returns CDR1 TSWWSYY and CDR2 QGS. Trimming removed 6 bases from V and 13 bases from J; junction bases left unmatched: 24. CDR3 DNA: TGTGCTCTTGGTTTTCCATACGTTGTACTGGGGGATACTATTGGAGCCATCTTT. This codes for CALGFPYVVLGDTIGAIF.

This clone was counted between two and nine times. The chain is built from TRDV1 and TRDJ1, with 8 bases matching TRDD3. The germline V gene encodes CDR1 TSWWSYY and CDR2 QGS. This CDR3 contains 19 residues. V lost 0 bases to trimming and J lost 4 bases; unmatched junction nucleotides: 16. The CDR3, as DNA: TGTGCTCTTGGGGAACTTTGTAGTTGGGGATACTTGGGTTGCGATAAACTCATCTTT. Protein sequence: CALGELCSWGYLGCDKLIF.

This clone turned up a few times. The chain combines TRDV1 with TRDJ1; 10 bases line up with TRDD3. The germline V gene has CDR1 TSWWSYY and CDR2 QGS. The CDR3 is 19 amino acids. Trimming took 1 base from V and 1 from J; bases not matched to a gene: 12. The CDR3 is CALGEPHYTGGLCTDKLIF. The CDR3 DNA reads TGTGCTCTTGGGGAACCCCATTATACTGGGGGATTATGCACCGATAAACTCATCTTT.

This chain uses TRDV1 with TRDJ1, with D possibly being TRDD2 or TRDD3 (8 bases each). Germline values: CDR1 TSWWSYY, CDR2 QGS. The V and J ends lost 0 bases and 2 bases respectively, with 28 bases between them. This CDR3 has 21 amino acids. The chain's CDR3 is CALGELGLPIFYWGGTDKLIF. CDR3 nucleotides: TGTGCTCTTGGGGAACTCGGCCTTCCTATTTTTTACTGGGGGGGGACCGATAAACTCATCTTT.

This chain links TRDV1 with TRDJ1; 12 bases fit TRDD3. This CDR3 comprises 23 residues. Per germline, CDR1 TSWWSYY and CDR2 QGS. Trimming took 1 base from V and 0 from J; bases not matched to a gene: 21. As DNA, the CDR3 is TGTGCTCTTGGGGAACGAGCGGAACTTCGGGGGCTGGGGGATACGTGGTACACCGATAAACTCATCTTT. This codes for CALGERAELRGLGDTWYTDKLIF.

This clone has only a few counts. The chain employs TRDV1 and TRDJ1, with D possibly called TRDD2 or TRDD3 (7 bases each). Trimming pared 0 bases from V and 2 bases from J, leaving 37 bases between. The germline V gene has CDR1 TSWWSYY and CDR2 QGS. This CDR3 has 24 amino acids. In DNA form, the CDR3 reads TGTGCTCTTGGGGAACTAAGGGGTTCCTACGAAGGTGGGGGAGTCCCGCCTTGGACCGATAAACTCATCTTT. Translated: CALGELRGSYEGGGVPPWTDKLIF.

The rearrangement links TRDV1 to TRDJ1; D possibly matches TRDD2 or TRDD3 (5 bases each). Germline loops: CDR1 TSWWSYY, CDR2 QGS. There are 22 residues in the CDR3. V shed 0 bases and J shed 8 bases, with 37 bases lying between them. CDR3 residues: CALGELGAAQVPVFSFWVKLIF. In DNA form, the CDR3 reads TGTGCTCTTGGGGAACTCGGGGCAGCACAAGTTCCTGTGTTCTCTTTCTGGGTGAAACTCATCTTT.

This clone appeared a few times. The chain links TRDV1 to TRDJ1; D could derive from TRDD2 or TRDD3 (8 bases each). The V and J ends lost 1 base and 6 bases respectively, with 30 bases between them. Germline V gene sequence: CDR1 TSWWSYY, CDR2 QGS. This CDR3 comprises 20 residues. The CDR3 spells CALGEPSYEGLGDLAHKLIF. In DNA, the CDR3 is TGTGCTCTTGGGGAACCTTCCTACGAAGGGCTGGGGGACCTTGCCCATAAACTCATCTTT.

This clone was seen a handful of times. The V call is TRDV2, the J call TRDJ1; 7 bases fit TRDD3. The CDR3 length is 17 residues. Looked up from germline, CDR1 is GEAIGNYY and CDR2 is EKD. The J segment lost 2 bases and the V segment lost 3 bases, leaving 14 bases of the junction unmatched. The DNA for the CDR3 is TGTGCCTGTGACGGGGTGGGGGACCCTCACAGGACCGATAAACTCATCTTT. Translated: CACDGVGDPHRTDKLIF.

J is TRDJ1 and V is TRDV1, with 8 bases matching TRDD3. Germline V gene sequence: CDR1 TSWWSYY, CDR2 QGS. This CDR3 is built from 19 residues. J lost 0 bases, V lost 2 bases, and 14 bases had no gene match. The CDR3 reads CALGEWVLAGGGYTDKLIF. For the CDR3, the DNA is TGTGCTCTTGGGGAATGGGTCTTGGCTGGGGGAGGCTACACCGATAAACTCATCTTT.

Only a few counts were recorded for this clone. The chain couples TRDV2 to TRDJ3; the match to TRDD3 covers 10 bases. The junction had 17 bases not matched to a gene; V was cut back by 3 bases and J by 7 bases. The CDR3 is made up of 20 amino acids. Germline CDR1 GEAIGNYY, CDR2 EKD. The CDR3 sequence: CACDPTKGGYAKGDTRQMFF. The DNA of the CDR3 is TGTGCCTGTGACCCTACCAAAGGGGGATACGCGAAGGGAGACACCCGACAGATGTTTTTC.

The V and J genes are TRDV1 and TRDJ1; 13 nucleotides agree with TRDD3. The CDR3 covers 23 residues. V shed 1 base, J shed 0 bases, and the junction held 20 bases outside the gene matches. Germline values: CDR1 TSWWSYY, CDR2 QGS. The CDR3 region has the DNA TGTGCTCTTGGGGAACCTTCTACCTTCGTACTGGGGGATACGCTTCGCCACACCGATAAACTCATCTTT. This gives the protein CALGEPSTFVLGDTLRHTDKLIF.